This T cell receptor beta chain comes out of a study of identical twins. The study's findings and limits: Abundant cord blood beta clonotypes carried fewer insertions; memory repertoires showed none.

The V end lost 0 bases, the J end lost 5 bases, and 2 bases lay between the germline ends. Germline loops: CDR1 DFQATT, CDR2 SNEGSKA (reference sequence). CDR3 length: 11 amino acids. In TCRdb, the 5' RACE reads were re-called with MiXCR into one record per CDR3 protein. The sample lists fewer than 800,000 distinct CDR3 sequences; less than 9% were seen once. This clonotype appeared many times. The antigen is unknown. The same data also went into a second study, on yellow fever vaccine responses in identical twins.

The V gene is TRBV20-1, the J gene TRBJ2-4; D gene uncertain. Sequencing was performed on PBMCs. This TCR was recovered from a woman younger than 35 in good health. CDR3 protein: CSARDENIQYF. The CDR3 DNA reads TGCAGTGCTAGAGACGAAAACATTCAGTACTTC.